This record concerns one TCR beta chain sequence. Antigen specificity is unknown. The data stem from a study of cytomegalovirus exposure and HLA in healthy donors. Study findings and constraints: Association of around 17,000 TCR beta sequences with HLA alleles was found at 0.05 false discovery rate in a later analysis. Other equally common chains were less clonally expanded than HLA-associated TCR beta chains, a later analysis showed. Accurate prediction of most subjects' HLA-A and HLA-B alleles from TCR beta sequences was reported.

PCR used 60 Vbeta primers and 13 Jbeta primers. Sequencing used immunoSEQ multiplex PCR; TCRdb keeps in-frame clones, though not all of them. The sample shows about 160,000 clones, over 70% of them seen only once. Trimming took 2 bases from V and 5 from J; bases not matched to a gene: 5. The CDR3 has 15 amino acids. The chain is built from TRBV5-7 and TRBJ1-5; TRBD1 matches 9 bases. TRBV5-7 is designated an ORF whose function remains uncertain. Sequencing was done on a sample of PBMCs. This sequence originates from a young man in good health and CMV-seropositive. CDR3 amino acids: CASSFWDRAHQPQHF. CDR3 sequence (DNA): TGTGCCAGCAGCTTTTGGGACAGGGCGCATCAGCCCCAGCATTTT.